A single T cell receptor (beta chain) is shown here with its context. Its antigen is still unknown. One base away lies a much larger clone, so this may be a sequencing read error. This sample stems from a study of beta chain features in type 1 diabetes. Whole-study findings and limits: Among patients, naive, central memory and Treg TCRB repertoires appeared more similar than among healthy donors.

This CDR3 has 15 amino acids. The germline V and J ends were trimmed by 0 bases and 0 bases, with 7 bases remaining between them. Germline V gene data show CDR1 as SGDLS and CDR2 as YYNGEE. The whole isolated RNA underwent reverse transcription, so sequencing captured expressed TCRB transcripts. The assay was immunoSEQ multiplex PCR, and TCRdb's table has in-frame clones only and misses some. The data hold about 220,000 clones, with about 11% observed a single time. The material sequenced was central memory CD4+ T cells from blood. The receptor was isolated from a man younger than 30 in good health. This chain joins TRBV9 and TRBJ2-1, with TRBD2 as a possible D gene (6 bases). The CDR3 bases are TGTGCCAGCAGCGTAGGAGCGGGCTCCTACAATGAGCAGTTCTTC. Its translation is CASSVGAGSYNEQFF.